The rows below give T cell receptor beta chains drawn from one sample of a study of blood T cell repertoires in COVID-19. The protocol was immunoSEQ multiplex PCR, while the TCRdb copy is restricted to in-frame clones and leaves out a portion. The sample lists 150,000 or so clones, roughly 80% seen once, with about 14% in the top ten. Specimen: peripheral blood. Every receptor here comes from a man between 18 and 29 years old with active or convalescent COVID-19. Both conserved end residues are part of each CDR3. The D gene is left open where the match is weak. Only some rows state a clone size, as once, few, many or a class for expanded clones.

v_gene: TRBV15; j_gene: TRBJ1-4; d_gene: TRBD1; abundance: NA; CDR3nt: TGTGCCACCAGCAGAGATTTTTCGACAGGGGGAAATGAAAAACTGTTTTTT; CDR3aa: CATSRDFSTGGNEKLFF
v_gene: TRBV6-5; j_gene: TRBJ2-1; d_gene: TRBD1; abundance: NA; CDR3nt: TGTGCCAGCAGTTTTAACCGACAGGGGGCGAATGAGCAGTTCTTC; CDR3aa: CASSFNRQGANEQFF
v_gene: TRBV5-1; j_gene: TRBJ1-2; d_gene: NA; abundance: NA; CDR3nt: TGCGCCAGCAGACTGTCACAGACCAACTATGGCTACACCTTC; CDR3aa: CASRLSQTNYGYTF
v_gene: TRBV2; j_gene: TRBJ1-3; d_gene: NA; abundance: few; CDR3nt: TGTGCCAGCAGCCAGGTGGGCTCTGGAAACACCATATATTTT; CDR3aa: CASSQVGSGNTIYF
v_gene: TRBV18; j_gene: TRBJ1-2; d_gene: TRBD1; abundance: NA; CDR3nt: TGTGCCAGCTCACCATTGGGACAGGAGGTCTATGGCTACACCTTC; CDR3aa: CASSPLGQEVYGYTF
v_gene: TRBV18; j_gene: TRBJ2-1; d_gene: TRBD1; abundance: NA; CDR3nt: TGTGCCAGCTCCCCGGACAGGGGTAATGAGCAGTTCTTC; CDR3aa: CASSPDRGNEQFF
v_gene: TRBV7-3; j_gene: TRBJ2-1; d_gene: NA; abundance: NA; CDR3nt: TGTGCCAGCAGCTTATCTCCAGGGCCCTACAATGAGCAGTTCTTC; CDR3aa: CASSLSPGPYNEQFF
v_gene: TRBV7-2; j_gene: TRBJ1-2; d_gene: NA; abundance: NA; CDR3nt: TGTGCCAGCAGCCCCTCAGGGGTATATGGCTACACCTTC; CDR3aa: CASSPSGVYGYTF
v_gene: TRBV28; j_gene: TRBJ2-5; d_gene: NA; abundance: NA; CDR3nt: TGTGCCAGCAGGACAATGAGCCAAGAGACCCAGTACTTC; CDR3aa: CASRTMSQETQYF
v_gene: TRBV5-4; j_gene: TRBJ1-1; d_gene: TRBD1; abundance: NA; CDR3nt: TGTGCCAGCAGCTTTGGGGGACAGGGGGATACTGAAGCTTTCTTT; CDR3aa: CASSFGGQGDTEAFF
v_gene: TRBV19; j_gene: TRBJ2-6; d_gene: NA; abundance: NA; CDR3nt: TGTGCCAGTAAAGGAGGAGAGGTAACTGGGGCCAACGTCCTGACTTTC; CDR3aa: CASKGGEVTGANVLTF
v_gene: TRBV2; j_gene: TRBJ1-1; d_gene: NA; abundance: NA; CDR3nt: TGTGCCAGCAGCCACGACTTGAACACTGAAGCTTTCTTT; CDR3aa: CASSHDLNTEAFF
v_gene: TRBV10-2; j_gene: TRBJ1-3; d_gene: NA; abundance: NA; CDR3nt: TGCGCCAGCAGTAGGACAGACCCCTCTGGAAACACCATATATTTT; CDR3aa: CASSRTDPSGNTIYF
v_gene: TRBV7-5; j_gene: TRBJ1-4; d_gene: NA; abundance: NA; CDR3nt: TGTGTCAGAAGCCTCCAACAGGGGGCGCCGGAAAAACTGTTTTTT; CDR3aa: CVRSLQQGAPEKLFF
v_gene: TRBV19; j_gene: TRBJ2-3; d_gene: TRBD2; abundance: NA; CDR3nt: TGTGCCAGTAGTATAAGACTAGCGGGAGTCACAGATACGCAGTATTTT; CDR3aa: CASSIRLAGVTDTQYF
v_gene: TRBV9; j_gene: TRBJ1-2; d_gene: NA; abundance: NA; CDR3nt: TGTGCCAGCAGCGTAAACAGCAACTATGGCTACACCTTC; CDR3aa: CASSVNSNYGYTF